These T cell receptor beta chains were read from a single sample in a study of shared clonotypes between healthy human individuals. The table came from immunoSEQ multiplex PCR; TCRdb's copy has only in-frame clones and leaves some out. In the table there are approximately 590,000 clones, 95% to 96% of which are singletons. The source material was naive CD8+ T cells sorted from blood. These receptors originate from a woman in her thirties in good health. The CDR3 runs from the conserved cysteine through the conserved F or W. Fields, in order: V gene, CDR3 length, D gene, clone size, J gene, CDR3 protein, CDR3 DNA. A D gene is named only where the DNA matches it firmly. For some rows the clone size is stated as once, few or many, or as a class when expanded; others skip it.

v_gene: TRBV6-1; len: 13; d_gene: -; abundance: -; j_gene: TRBJ2-7; CDR3aa: CASRSGYSYEQYF; CDR3nt: TGTGCCAGCCGATCTGGATACTCCTACGAGCAGTACTTC
v_gene: TRBV28; len: 14; d_gene: -; abundance: -; j_gene: TRBJ2-7; CDR3aa: CASRGTGSSYEQYF; CDR3nt: TGTGCCAGCAGGGGCACAGGGAGCTCCTACGAGCAGTACTTC
v_gene: TRBV5-1; len: 15; d_gene: -; abundance: -; j_gene: TRBJ2-1; CDR3aa: CASTPEGGTWNEQFF; CDR3nt: TGCGCCAGCACACCCGAAGGGGGGACGTGGAATGAGCAGTTCTTC
v_gene: TRBV19; len: 14; d_gene: -; abundance: -; j_gene: TRBJ2-1; CDR3aa: CASSMGSAYNEQFF; CDR3nt: TGTGCCAGTAGTATGGGATCCGCCTACAATGAGCAGTTCTTC
v_gene: TRBV7-2; len: 10; d_gene: -; abundance: -; j_gene: TRBJ2-7; CDR3aa: CASSCYEQYF; CDR3nt: TGTGCCAGCAGCTGCTACGAGCAGTACTTC
v_gene: TRBV9; len: 16; d_gene: TRBD1; abundance: -; j_gene: TRBJ1-4; CDR3aa: CASSVEAGGANEKLFF; CDR3nt: TGTGCCAGCAGCGTAGAAGCAGGGGGGGCTAATGAAAAACTGTTTTTT
v_gene: TRBV5-1; len: 14; d_gene: -; abundance: once; j_gene: TRBJ1-2; CDR3aa: CASSTTGPKSGYTF; CDR3nt: TGCGCCAGCAGCACTACAGGGCCCAAATCGGGCTACACCTTC
v_gene: TRBV6-5; len: 13; d_gene: -; abundance: -; j_gene: TRBJ1-1; CDR3aa: CASSYGADGEAFF; CDR3nt: TGTGCCAGCAGTTACGGGGCGGACGGAGAAGCTTTCTTT
v_gene: TRBV14; len: 14; d_gene: -; abundance: -; j_gene: TRBJ2-7; CDR3aa: CASSQDRLALEQYF; CDR3nt: TGTGCCAGCAGCCAAGATCGGCTAGCGTTAGAGCAGTACTTC
v_gene: TRBV7-3; len: 12; d_gene: -; abundance: -; j_gene: TRBJ2-7; CDR3aa: CASSQTPWEQYF; CDR3nt: TGTGCCAGCAGCCAGACCCCCTGGGAGCAGTACTTC
v_gene: TRBV4-2; len: 16; d_gene: -; abundance: -; j_gene: TRBJ2-1; CDR3aa: CASSQELGSRWNEQFF; CDR3nt: TGTGCCAGCAGCCAAGAATTGGGGTCACGTTGGAATGAGCAGTTCTTC
v_gene: TRBV7-9; len: 11; d_gene: -; abundance: few; j_gene: TRBJ1-1; CDR3aa: CASGPGAEAFF; CDR3nt: TGTGCCAGCGGCCCCGGGGCTGAAGCTTTCTTT
v_gene: TRBV11-2; len: 14; d_gene: -; abundance: -; j_gene: TRBJ2-7; CDR3aa: CASSFVGRNYEQYF; CDR3nt: TGTGCCAGCAGCTTTGTTGGGCGGAACTACGAGCAGTACTTC
v_gene: TRBV28; len: 14; d_gene: -; abundance: -; j_gene: TRBJ1-5; CDR3aa: CASSLAQGDQPQHF; CDR3nt: TGTGCCAGCAGTTTGGCACAGGGCGATCAGCCCCAGCATTTT
v_gene: TRBV6-5; len: 14; d_gene: TRBD2; abundance: -; j_gene: TRBJ2-7; CDR3aa: CASKSYSGAYEQYF; CDR3nt: TGTGCCAGCAAATCCTATAGCGGGGCCTACGAGCAGTACTTC
v_gene: TRBV13; len: 14; d_gene: -; abundance: -; j_gene: TRBJ2-5; CDR3aa: CASSLQGTQETQYF; CDR3nt: TGTGCCAGCAGCTTACAGGGTACCCAAGAGACCCAGTACTTC
v_gene: TRBV27; len: 11; d_gene: -; abundance: -; j_gene: TRBJ2-1; CDR3aa: CASNQGTDQFF; CDR3nt: TGTGCCAGCAACCAAGGGACGGATCAGTTCTTC
v_gene: TRBV15; len: 13; d_gene: -; abundance: -; j_gene: TRBJ2-1; CDR3aa: CATSREDRNEQFF; CDR3nt: TGTGCCACCAGCAGAGAGGATCGCAATGAGCAGTTCTTC
v_gene: TRBV27; len: 16; d_gene: -; abundance: once; j_gene: TRBJ2-7; CDR3aa: CASSSGPGTGQYEQYF; CDR3nt: TGTGCCAGCAGTTCAGGGCCGGGGACGGGACAATACGAGCAGTACTTC
v_gene: TRBV11-2; len: 16; d_gene: TRBD2; abundance: -; j_gene: TRBJ2-3; CDR3aa: CASSRSSGRGFNTQYF; CDR3nt: TGTGCCAGCAGCCGCTCTAGCGGGAGGGGGTTTAATACGCAGTATTTT
v_gene: TRBV7-8; len: 13; d_gene: -; abundance: -; j_gene: TRBJ2-7; CDR3aa: CASSPTTRHEQYF; CDR3nt: TGTGCCAGCAGCCCTACAACCCGCCATGAGCAGTACTTC
v_gene: TRBV6-4; len: 15; d_gene: -; abundance: -; j_gene: TRBJ2-4; CDR3aa: CASSSLVRSKNIQYF; CDR3nt: TGTGCCAGCAGCAGCCTGGTGAGGTCCAAAAACATTCAGTACTTC
v_gene: TRBV30; len: 16; d_gene: TRBD1; abundance: -; j_gene: TRBJ2-1; CDR3aa: CAWSPTGGNSWNEQFF; CDR3nt: TGTGCCTGGAGTCCGACAGGGGGCAATTCTTGGAATGAGCAGTTCTTC
v_gene: TRBV7-9; len: 17; d_gene: TRBD2; abundance: -; j_gene: TRBJ2-1; CDR3aa: CASSLEGLAGRYNEQFF; CDR3nt: TGTGCCAGCAGCTTAGAGGGACTAGCGGGACGTTACAATGAGCAGTTCTTC
v_gene: TRBV2; len: 15; d_gene: -; abundance: -; j_gene: TRBJ1-2; CDR3aa: CASSEDGGVNYGYTF; CDR3nt: TGTGCCAGCAGTGAAGACGGGGGCGTTAACTATGGCTACACCTTC
v_gene: TRBV27; len: 14; d_gene: TRBD1; abundance: -; j_gene: TRBJ1-4; CDR3aa: CASSLGQGNEKLFF; CDR3nt: TGTGCCAGCAGCCTGGGACAGGGGAATGAAAAACTGTTTTTT
v_gene: TRBV15; len: 17; d_gene: TRBD1; abundance: -; j_gene: TRBJ2-7; CDR3aa: CATSRDPLGTGIYEQYF; CDR3nt: TGTGCCACCAGCAGAGATCCCCTAGGGACAGGGATCTACGAGCAGTACTTC
v_gene: TRBV28; len: 16; d_gene: TRBD2; abundance: -; j_gene: TRBJ2-3; CDR3aa: CASSFRLAGATDTQYF; CDR3nt: TGTGCCAGCAGTTTTCGACTAGCGGGAGCCACAGATACGCAGTATTTT
v_gene: TRBV5-1; len: 11; d_gene: -; abundance: -; j_gene: TRBJ2-7; CDR3aa: CASTKGLEQYF; CDR3nt: TGCGCCAGCACGAAGGGACTCGAGCAGTACTTC
v_gene: TRBV7-9; len: 13; d_gene: -; abundance: -; j_gene: TRBJ2-7; CDR3aa: CASFEQGVNEQYF; CDR3nt: TGTGCCAGCTTCGAACAGGGTGTGAACGAGCAGTACTTC
v_gene: TRBV27; len: 12; d_gene: -; abundance: -; j_gene: TRBJ2-2; CDR3aa: CASRGGTGELFF; CDR3nt: TGTGCCAGCAGAGGGGGAACCGGGGAGCTGTTTTTT
v_gene: TRBV20-1; len: 11; d_gene: -; abundance: once; j_gene: TRBJ1-1; CDR3aa: CSALPGFEAFF; CDR3nt: TGCAGTGCCCTCCCTGGGTTTGAAGCTTTCTTT
v_gene: TRBV11-2; len: 16; d_gene: -; abundance: -; j_gene: TRBJ2-5; CDR3aa: CASSRGAGVNQETQYF; CDR3nt: TGTGCCAGCAGCCGGGGGGCGGGAGTGAACCAAGAGACCCAGTACTTC
v_gene: TRBV6-5; len: 14; d_gene: -; abundance: -; j_gene: TRBJ2-1; CDR3aa: CASSSGNLVYEQFF; CDR3nt: TGTGCCAGCAGTTCCGGCAACTTGGTCTATGAGCAGTTCTTC
v_gene: TRBV5-4; len: 16; d_gene: TRBD1; abundance: -; j_gene: TRBJ2-7; CDR3aa: CASSLGPGQGAHEQYF; CDR3nt: TGTGCCAGCAGCTTGGGGCCGGGACAGGGGGCTCACGAGCAGTACTTC
v_gene: TRBV4-2; len: 18; d_gene: TRBD2; abundance: -; j_gene: TRBJ2-1; CDR3aa: CASSHLPSGGEGSDEQFF; CDR3nt: TGTGCCAGCAGCCACCTCCCTTCGGGGGGGGAGGGATCGGATGAGCAGTTCTTC
v_gene: TRBV2; len: 17; d_gene: -; abundance: once; j_gene: TRBJ2-1; CDR3aa: CASSPLAPGWGRNEQFF; CDR3nt: TGTGCCAGCAGCCCCCTCGCCCCGGGCTGGGGAAGAAATGAGCAGTTCTTC
v_gene: TRBV27; len: 14; d_gene: TRBD2; abundance: once; j_gene: TRBJ2-7; CDR3aa: CASSLQAGAYEQYF; CDR3nt: TGTGCCAGCAGTTTACAAGCGGGGGCCTACGAGCAGTACTTC
v_gene: TRBV29-1; len: 13; d_gene: TRBD1; abundance: -; j_gene: TRBJ1-4; CDR3aa: CSVTGRWSEKLFF; CDR3nt: TGCAGCGTGACAGGGCGGTGGAGTGAAAAACTGTTTTTT
v_gene: TRBV19; len: 15; d_gene: -; abundance: once; j_gene: TRBJ1-2; CDR3aa: CASSMSDGTFYGYTF; CDR3nt: TGTGCCAGTAGTATGTCGGACGGCACCTTCTATGGCTACACCTTC
v_gene: TRBV5-8; len: 18; d_gene: TRBD2; abundance: -; j_gene: TRBJ2-7; CDR3aa: CASRGDREGTSGAYEQYF; CDR3nt: TGTGCCAGCAGGGGGGACAGGGAAGGGACTAGCGGGGCCTACGAGCAGTACTTC
v_gene: TRBV11-2; len: 15; d_gene: TRBD2; abundance: -; j_gene: TRBJ2-7; CDR3aa: CASSSGLAGGWEQYF; CDR3nt: TGTGCCAGCAGCTCCGGACTAGCGGGAGGGTGGGAGCAGTACTTC
v_gene: TRBV7-6; len: 18; d_gene: TRBD1; abundance: -; j_gene: TRBJ2-3; CDR3aa: CASSLFSGTGGYGDTQYF; CDR3nt: TGTGCCAGCAGCTTGTTCTCCGGGACAGGGGGCTACGGGGATACGCAGTATTTT
v_gene: TRBV4-2; len: 16; d_gene: -; abundance: -; j_gene: TRBJ1-2; CDR3aa: CASSQESGYSSYGYTF; CDR3nt: TGTGCCAGCAGCCAAGAGTCCGGATATTCCTCCTATGGCTACACCTTC
v_gene: TRBV27; len: 18; d_gene: -; abundance: -; j_gene: TRBJ1-5; CDR3aa: CASSLLREPDIIHQPQHF; CDR3nt: TGTGCCAGCAGTTTATTAAGGGAACCGGATATCATCCATCAGCCCCAGCATTTT
v_gene: TRBV4-2; len: 13; d_gene: -; abundance: -; j_gene: TRBJ2-7; CDR3aa: CASSPSGSYEQYF; CDR3nt: TGTGCCAGCAGCCCTAGTGGGAGCTACGAGCAGTACTTC
v_gene: TRBV29-1; len: 13; d_gene: -; abundance: once; j_gene: TRBJ1-1; CDR3aa: CSVGGGANTEAFF; CDR3nt: TGCAGCGTGGGGGGAGGGGCGAACACTGAAGCTTTCTTT
v_gene: TRBV19; len: 18; d_gene: TRBD1; abundance: -; j_gene: TRBJ2-3; CDR3aa: CASSPPPDRGARQGTQYF; CDR3nt: TGTGCCAGTAGTCCACCGCCCGACAGGGGGGCTCGGCAGGGTACGCAGTATTTT
v_gene: TRBV5-6; len: 15; d_gene: TRBD1; abundance: -; j_gene: TRBJ2-2; CDR3aa: CASSLWGQGAGELFF; CDR3nt: TGTGCCAGCAGCTTGTGGGGACAGGGAGCCGGGGAGCTGTTTTTT
v_gene: TRBV9; len: 15; d_gene: TRBD2; abundance: -; j_gene: TRBJ2-7; CDR3aa: CASSVLGTTSYEQYF; CDR3nt: TGTGCCAGCAGCGTACTCGGGACTACTTCCTACGAGCAGTACTTC
v_gene: TRBV4-1; len: 14; d_gene: -; abundance: -; j_gene: TRBJ1-6; CDR3aa: CASSQEIGSSPLHF; CDR3nt: TGCGCCAGCAGCCAAGAGATCGGGAGTTCACCCCTCCACTTT
v_gene: TRBV7-7; len: 14; d_gene: TRBD2; abundance: -; j_gene: TRBJ2-3; CDR3aa: CASSSGLAGTTQYF; CDR3nt: TGTGCCAGCAGCTCAGGACTAGCGGGAACTACGCAGTATTTT
v_gene: TRBV28; len: 18; d_gene: -; abundance: -; j_gene: TRBJ1-5; CDR3aa: CASSSTDEATYSNQPQHF; CDR3nt: TGTGCCAGCAGTTCGACAGACGAAGCTACCTATAGCAATCAGCCCCAGCATTTT
v_gene: TRBV27; len: 15; d_gene: TRBD2; abundance: -; j_gene: TRBJ2-7; CDR3aa: CASSLGTSGGTEQYF; CDR3nt: TGTGCCAGCAGCCTCGGGACTAGCGGGGGAACAGAGCAGTACTTC
v_gene: TRBV7-9; len: 13; d_gene: -; abundance: -; j_gene: TRBJ2-7; CDR3aa: CASSPPGGYEQYF; CDR3nt: TGTGCCAGCAGCCCCCCCGGGGGCTACGAGCAGTACTTC
v_gene: TRBV7-3; len: 14; d_gene: TRBD1; abundance: -; j_gene: TRBJ2-1; CDR3aa: CASSTATGNNEQFF; CDR3nt: TGTGCCAGCAGTACCGCGACAGGGAACAATGAGCAGTTCTTC
v_gene: TRBV4-1; len: 15; d_gene: TRBD1; abundance: -; j_gene: TRBJ2-7; CDR3aa: CASSPRQGAQALEYF; CDR3nt: TGCGCCAGCAGCCCGCGACAGGGGGCCCAAGCGTTGGAGTACTTC
v_gene: TRBV6-5; len: 13; d_gene: TRBD1; abundance: -; j_gene: TRBJ2-5; CDR3aa: CASSPGQTETQYF; CDR3nt: TGTGCCAGCAGCCCGGGACAGACAGAGACCCAGTACTTC